The clone carrying this TCR beta chain occurred many times. Its antigen is unknown. TCRdb passed the 5' RACE reads through MiXCR, listing each CDR3 protein once. There are 13,000 or so distinct CDR3 sequences in the sample; about 4% occur only once, and around 8% lies in the top ten. The data originate from a study of spatial heterogeneity in lung cancer. Regarding the study as a whole: Mutation tallies in tumors tracked expanded intratumoral alpha and beta TCR counts.

The CDR3 totals 15 residues. Looked up from germline, CDR1 is PRHDT and CDR2 is FYEKMQ (reference sequence). The V end lost 0 bases, the J end lost 3 bases, and 9 bases lay between the germline ends. Noted time point: sample taken at primary tumor resection. The donors, 70 or so patients with untreated early-stage non-small cell lung cancer, provided the samples. The J gene is TRBJ2-1, the V gene TRBV13; D gene ambiguous. The sequence derives from a male donor with early-stage non-small cell lung cancer. Material: lung tumor tissue, obtained at surgery. The CDR3 DNA sequence: TGTGCCAGCAGCTTAGGCTTAAACCTCTACAATGAGCAGTTCTTC. As protein: CASSLGLNLYNEQFF.